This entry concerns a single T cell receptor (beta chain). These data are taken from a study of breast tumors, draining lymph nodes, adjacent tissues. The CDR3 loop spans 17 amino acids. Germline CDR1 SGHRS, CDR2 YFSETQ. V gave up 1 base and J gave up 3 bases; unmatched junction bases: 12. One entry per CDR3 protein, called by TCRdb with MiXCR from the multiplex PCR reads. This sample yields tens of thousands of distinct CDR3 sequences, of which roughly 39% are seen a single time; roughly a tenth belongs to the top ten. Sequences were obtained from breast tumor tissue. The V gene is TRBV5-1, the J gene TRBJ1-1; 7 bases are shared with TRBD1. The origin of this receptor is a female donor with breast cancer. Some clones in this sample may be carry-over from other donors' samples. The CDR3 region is CASSLTGDQTTDTEAFF. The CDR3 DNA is TGCGCCAGCAGCTTGACAGGGGACCAAACCACTGACACTGAAGCTTTCTTT.